Sequencing of this T cell receptor beta chain was carried out in a study of blood T cell repertoires in COVID-19. Background on the study: Donors in the United States, Italy and Spain gave samples during acute or convalescent COVID-19. PBMCs, B-cell-depleted T cells, or T cells provided the cDNA or gDNA that made up the material.

The V gene lost 6 bases and the J gene lost 3 bases, with 10 bases spanning the gap. This CDR3 is built from 13 residues. Looked up from germline, CDR1 is MNHEY and CDR2 is SMNVEV (reference sequence). As originally analysed: Counts of nucleated cells, estimated from reference gene primer amplification, were obtained. The data were produced by immunoSEQ multiplex PCR, yet TCRdb's version contains in-frame clones alone and is incomplete. V and J calls and clone size are as listed in that table; D and trimming were resolved from the DNA. The repertoire holds about 49,000 clones, more than 65% seen once, with just under 9% in the top ten.

This chain connects TRBV27 to TRBJ2-3; D gene unclear. Source material: peripheral blood. The TCR was taken from an older woman with acute or convalescent COVID-19. CDR3: CASRVARTDTQYF. DNA for the CDR3: TGTGCCAGCAGAGTTGCGCGTACAGATACGCAGTATTTT.